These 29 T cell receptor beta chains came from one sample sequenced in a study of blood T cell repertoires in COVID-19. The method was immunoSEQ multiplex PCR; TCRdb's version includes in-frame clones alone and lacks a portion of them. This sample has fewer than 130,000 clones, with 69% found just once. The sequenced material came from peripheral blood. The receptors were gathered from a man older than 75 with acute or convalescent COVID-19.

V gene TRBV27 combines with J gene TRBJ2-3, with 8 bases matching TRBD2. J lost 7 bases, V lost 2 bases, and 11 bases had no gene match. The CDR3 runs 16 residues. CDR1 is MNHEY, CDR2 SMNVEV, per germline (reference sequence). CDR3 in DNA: TGTGCCAGCAGTTTAGGTAGCGGGACCTTGGGAAATACGCAGTATTTT. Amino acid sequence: CASSLGSGTLGNTQYF.

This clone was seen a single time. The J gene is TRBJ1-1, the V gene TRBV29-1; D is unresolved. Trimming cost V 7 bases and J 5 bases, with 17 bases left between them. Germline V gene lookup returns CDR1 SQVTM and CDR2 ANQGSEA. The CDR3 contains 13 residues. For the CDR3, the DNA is TGCAGCGCCCAGGAACCCCGGGAGACTGAAGCTTTCTTT. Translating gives CSAQEPRETEAFF.

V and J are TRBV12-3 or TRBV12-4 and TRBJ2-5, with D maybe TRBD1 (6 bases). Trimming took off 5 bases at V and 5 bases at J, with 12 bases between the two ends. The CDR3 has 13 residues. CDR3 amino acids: CASSRQDWETQYF. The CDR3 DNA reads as TGTGCCAGCAGTAGACAGGATTGGGAGACCCAGTACTTC.

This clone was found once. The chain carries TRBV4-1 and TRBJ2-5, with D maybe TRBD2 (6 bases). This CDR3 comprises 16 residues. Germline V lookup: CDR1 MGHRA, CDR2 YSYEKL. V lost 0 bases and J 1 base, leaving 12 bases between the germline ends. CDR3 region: CASSQDSHGGQETQYF. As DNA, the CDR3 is TGCGCCAGCAGCCAAGATTCTCACGGGGGCCAAGAGACCCAGTACTTC.

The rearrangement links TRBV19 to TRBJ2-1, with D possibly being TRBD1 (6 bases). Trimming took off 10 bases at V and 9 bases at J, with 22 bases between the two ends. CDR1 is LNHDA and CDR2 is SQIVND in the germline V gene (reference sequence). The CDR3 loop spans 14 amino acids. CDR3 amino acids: CATGPGHGIGEQFF. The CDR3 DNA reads TGTGCCACTGGACCGGGACATGGTATCGGTGAGCAGTTCTTC. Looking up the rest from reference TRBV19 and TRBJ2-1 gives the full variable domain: DGGITQSPKYLFRKEGQNVTLSCEQNLNHDAMYWYRQDPGQGLRLIYYSQIVNDFQKGDIAEGYSVSREKKESFPLTVTSAQKNPTAFYLCATGPGHGIGEQFFGPGTRLTVL.

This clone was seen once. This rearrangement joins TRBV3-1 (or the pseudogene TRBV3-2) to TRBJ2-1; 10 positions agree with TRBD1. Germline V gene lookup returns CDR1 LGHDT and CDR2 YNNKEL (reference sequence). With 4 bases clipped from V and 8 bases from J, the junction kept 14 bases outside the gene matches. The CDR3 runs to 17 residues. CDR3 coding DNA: TGTGCCAGCAGCCCTCTATCCGGGACAGGGGATATTTATGAGCAGTTCTTC. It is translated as CASSPLSGTGDIYEQFF.

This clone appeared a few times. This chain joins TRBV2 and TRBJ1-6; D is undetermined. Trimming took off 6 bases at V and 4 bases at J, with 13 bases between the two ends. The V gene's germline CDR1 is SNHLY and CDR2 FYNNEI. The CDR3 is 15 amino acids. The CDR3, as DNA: TGTGCCAGCAGGGAATGGGCGTCTTATAATTCACCCCTCCACTTT. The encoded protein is CASREWASYNSPLHF.

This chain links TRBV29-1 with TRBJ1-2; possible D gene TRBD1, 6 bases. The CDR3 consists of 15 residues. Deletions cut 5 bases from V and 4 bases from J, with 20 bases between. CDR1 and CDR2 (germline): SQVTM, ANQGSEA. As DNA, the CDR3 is TGCAGCGTTTTCGGGCGTGGGGGGGCCCCCTATGGCTACACCTTC. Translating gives CSVFGRGGAPYGYTF.

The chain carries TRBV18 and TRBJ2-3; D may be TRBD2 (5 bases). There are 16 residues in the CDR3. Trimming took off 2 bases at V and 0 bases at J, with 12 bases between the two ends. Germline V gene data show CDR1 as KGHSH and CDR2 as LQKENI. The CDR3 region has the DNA TGTGCCAGCTCACCATTCCGGGATGCAAGCACAGATACGCAGTATTTT. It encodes CASSPFRDASTDTQYF. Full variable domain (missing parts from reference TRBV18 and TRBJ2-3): NAGVMQNPRHLVRRRGQEARLRCSPMKGHSHVYWYRQLPEEGLKFMVYLQKENIIDESGMPKERFSAEFPKEGPSILRIQQVVRGDSAAYFCASSPFRDASTDTQYFGPGTRLTVL.

The CDR3: CASSLTASTDTQYF. In DNA form, the CDR3 reads TGTGCCAGCAGCTTAACGGCTAGCACAGATACGCAGTATTTT. The J gene is TRBJ2-3, the V gene TRBV7-3; D unresolved. The CDR3 is 14 amino acids. Trimming removed 0 bases from V and 0 bases from J, with 4 bases in between. Germline V gives CDR1 SGHTA, CDR2 FQGTGA.

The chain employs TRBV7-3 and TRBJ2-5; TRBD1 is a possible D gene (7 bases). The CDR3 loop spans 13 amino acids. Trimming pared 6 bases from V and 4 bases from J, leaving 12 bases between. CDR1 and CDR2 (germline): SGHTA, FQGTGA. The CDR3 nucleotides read TGTGCCAGCAGTTCAGGGGGGTCAGAGACCCAGTACTTC. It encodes CASSSGGSETQYF.

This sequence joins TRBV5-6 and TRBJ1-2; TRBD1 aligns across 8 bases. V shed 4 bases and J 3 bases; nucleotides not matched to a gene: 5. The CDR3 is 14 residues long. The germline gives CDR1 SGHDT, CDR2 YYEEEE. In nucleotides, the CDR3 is TGTGCCAGCAGCCGTCAGGGGGCGGACTATGGCTACACCTTC. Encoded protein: CASSRQGADYGYTF.

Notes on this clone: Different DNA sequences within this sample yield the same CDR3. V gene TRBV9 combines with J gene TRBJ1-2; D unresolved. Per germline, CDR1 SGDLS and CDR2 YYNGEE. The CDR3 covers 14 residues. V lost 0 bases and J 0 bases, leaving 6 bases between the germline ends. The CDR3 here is CASSVGQTNYGYTF. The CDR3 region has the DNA TGTGCCAGCAGCGTAGGGCAGACTAACTATGGCTACACCTTC.

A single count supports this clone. CDR3 residues: CASSQTQGYEQYF. The CDR3 bases are TGCGCCAGCAGCCAAACACAGGGCTACGAGCAGTACTTC. V is TRBV4-1 and J is TRBJ2-7; tentative D call: TRBD1 (6 bases). Germline loops: CDR1 MGHRA, CDR2 YSYEKL. Trimming stripped 2 bases from V and 3 bases from J, with 8 bases between. CDR3 length: 13 residues.

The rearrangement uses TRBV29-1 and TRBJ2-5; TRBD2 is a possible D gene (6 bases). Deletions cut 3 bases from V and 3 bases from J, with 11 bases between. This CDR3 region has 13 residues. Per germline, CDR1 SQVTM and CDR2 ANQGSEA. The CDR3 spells CSVEGREEETQYF. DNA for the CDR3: TGCAGCGTTGAGGGCAGGGAGGAAGAGACCCAGTACTTC. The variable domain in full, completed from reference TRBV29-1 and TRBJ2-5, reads SAVISQKPSRDICQRGTSLTIQCQVDSQVTMMFWYRQQPGQSLTLIATANQGSEATYESGFVIDKFPISRPNLTFSTLTVSNMSPEDSSIYLCSVEGREEETQYFGPGTRLLVL.

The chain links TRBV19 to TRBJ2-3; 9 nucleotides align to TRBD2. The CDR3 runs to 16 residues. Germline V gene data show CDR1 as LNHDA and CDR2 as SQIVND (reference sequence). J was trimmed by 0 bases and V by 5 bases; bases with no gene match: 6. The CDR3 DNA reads TGTGCCAGTAGTTCCCGGACTAGCGAAAGCACAGATACGCAGTATTTT. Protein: CASSSRTSESTDTQYF.

The CDR3 loop is CASSYDRDFSEAFF. The CDR3 nucleotides read TGTGCCAGCAGTTACGACAGGGATTTCTCTGAAGCTTTCTTT. V usage is TRBV6-5 and J usage is TRBJ1-1; 7 bases agree with TRBD1. The CDR3 is 14 amino acids. Germline CDR1 and CDR2: MNHEY and SVGAGI. V lost 2 bases to trimming and J lost 6 bases; unmatched junction nucleotides: 6.

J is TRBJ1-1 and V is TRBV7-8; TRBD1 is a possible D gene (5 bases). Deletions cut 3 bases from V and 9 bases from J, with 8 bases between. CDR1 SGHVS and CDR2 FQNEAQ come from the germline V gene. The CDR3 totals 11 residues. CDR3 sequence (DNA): TGTGCCAGCAGCTTGGGGCGGAAAGCTTTCTTT. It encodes CASSLGRKAFF.

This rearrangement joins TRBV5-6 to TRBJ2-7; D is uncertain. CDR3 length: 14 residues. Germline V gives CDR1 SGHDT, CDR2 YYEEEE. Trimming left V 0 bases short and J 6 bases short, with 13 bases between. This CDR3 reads CASSLGGPNIEQYF. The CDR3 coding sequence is TGTGCCAGCAGCTTGGGTGGGCCCAATATCGAGCAGTACTTC.

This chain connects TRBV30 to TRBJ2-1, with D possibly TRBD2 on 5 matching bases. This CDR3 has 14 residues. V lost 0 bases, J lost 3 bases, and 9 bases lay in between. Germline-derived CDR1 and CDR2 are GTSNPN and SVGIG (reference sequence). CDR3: CAWSVRSGYNEQFF. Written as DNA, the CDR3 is TGTGCCTGGAGTGTACGGAGCGGCTACAATGAGCAGTTCTTC.

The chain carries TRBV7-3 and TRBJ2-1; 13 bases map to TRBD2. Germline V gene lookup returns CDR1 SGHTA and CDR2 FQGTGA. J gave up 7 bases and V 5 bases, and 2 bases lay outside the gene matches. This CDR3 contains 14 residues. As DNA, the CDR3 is TGTGCCAGCAGCCTACTAGCGGGAGGGAATGAGCAGTTCTTC. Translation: CASSLLAGGNEQFF.

CDR3 protein: CASSPEGLAGRQFF. The CDR3, as DNA: TGTGCCAGCAGCCCTGAGGGACTAGCGGGACGGCAGTTCTTC. The V gene is TRBV7-2, the J gene TRBJ2-1, with 13 bases that match TRBD2. CDR1 and CDR2 (germline): SGHTA, FQGNSA. This CDR3 has 14 amino acids. J was trimmed by 12 bases and V by 5 bases; bases with no gene match: 7.

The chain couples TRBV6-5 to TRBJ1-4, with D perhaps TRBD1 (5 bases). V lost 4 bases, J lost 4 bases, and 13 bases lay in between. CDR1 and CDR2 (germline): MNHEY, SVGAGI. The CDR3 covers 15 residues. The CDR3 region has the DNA TGTGCCAGCAGTTGGGGCGGCGGGGGTAATGAAAAACTGTTTTTT. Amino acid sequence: CASSWGGGGNEKLFF.

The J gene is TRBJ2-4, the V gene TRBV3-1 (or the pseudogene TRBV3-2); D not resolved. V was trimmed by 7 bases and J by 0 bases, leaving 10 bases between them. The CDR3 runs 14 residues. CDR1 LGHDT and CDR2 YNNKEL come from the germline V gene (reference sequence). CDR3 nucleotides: TGTGCCAGCACCGACACGCTAGCCAAAAACATTCAGTACTTC. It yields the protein CASTDTLAKNIQYF.

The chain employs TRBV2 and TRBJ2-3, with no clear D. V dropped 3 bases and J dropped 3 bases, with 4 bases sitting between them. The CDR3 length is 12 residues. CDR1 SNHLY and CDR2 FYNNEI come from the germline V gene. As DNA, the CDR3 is TGTGCCAGCAGTGACCCAACAGATACGCAGTATTTT. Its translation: CASSDPTDTQYF.

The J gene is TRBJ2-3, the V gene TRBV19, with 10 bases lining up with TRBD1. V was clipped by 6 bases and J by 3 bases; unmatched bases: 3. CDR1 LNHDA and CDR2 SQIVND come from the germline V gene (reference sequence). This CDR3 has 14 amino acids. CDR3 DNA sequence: TGTGCCAGTAGCCCGGGACAGGGGACAGATACGCAGTATTTT. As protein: CASSPGQGTDTQYF.

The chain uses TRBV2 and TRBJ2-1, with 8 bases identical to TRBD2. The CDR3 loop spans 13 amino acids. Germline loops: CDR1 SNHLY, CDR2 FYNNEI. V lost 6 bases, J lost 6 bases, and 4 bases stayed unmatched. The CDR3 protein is CASRREGLNEQFF. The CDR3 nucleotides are TGTGCCAGCAGACGGGAGGGCCTCAATGAGCAGTTCTTC.

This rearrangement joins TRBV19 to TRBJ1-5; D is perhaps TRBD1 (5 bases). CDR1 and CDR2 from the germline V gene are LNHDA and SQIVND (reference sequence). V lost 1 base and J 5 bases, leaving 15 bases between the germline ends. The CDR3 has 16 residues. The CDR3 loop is CASSIASGFSDQPQHF. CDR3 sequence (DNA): TGTGCCAGTAGTATAGCCTCAGGGTTCTCTGATCAGCCCCAGCATTTT.

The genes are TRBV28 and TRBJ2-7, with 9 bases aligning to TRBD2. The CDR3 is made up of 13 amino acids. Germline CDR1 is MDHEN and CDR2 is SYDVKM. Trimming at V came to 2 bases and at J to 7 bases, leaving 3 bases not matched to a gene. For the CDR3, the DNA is TGTGCCAGCAGTTTAGCGGGAGGGCGGGAGCAGTACTTC. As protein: CASSLAGGREQYF.